These 21 T cell receptor beta chains were sequenced from one sample in a study of T cells in Graves' hyperthyroidism and ophthalmopathy. Template material for amplifying TCR beta CDR3 regions consisted of RNA transcripts. With the HTBI primer set, the TCR CDR3 went through a first round of RT-PCR. TCRdb reprocessed the multiplex PCR reads with MiXCR, giving one entry per CDR3 protein. The table shows about 480,000 distinct CDR3 sequences, with roughly a quarter occurring only once. The sample consisted of blood. The receptors derive from a woman aged 25 to 39 with Graves' ophthalmopathy.

This clonotype was detected many times. The rearrangement uses TRBV6-5 and TRBJ1-2; 7 positions match TRBD1. Trimming removed 11 bases from V and 10 bases from J; junction bases left unmatched: 13. CDR3 length: 12 amino acids. CDR1 MNHEY and CDR2 SVGAGI come from the germline V gene. Here the CDR3 reads CAAAPGGEAYTF. The CDR3 DNA sequence: TGTGCCGCCGCACCAGGGGGGGAGGCCTACACCTTC.

This clonotype was recorded many times. V gene TRBV2 combines with J gene TRBJ2-1; tentatively, D is TRBD1 or TRBD2 (5 bases each). Trimming took 6 bases from V and 6 from J, leaving 18 bases between them. Germline CDR1 SNHLY, CDR2 FYNNEI. The CDR3 has 15 amino acids. CDR3 protein: CASRARGIRGNEQFF. In nucleotides, the CDR3 is TGTGCCAGCAGAGCCCGGGGAATAAGGGGCAATGAGCAGTTCTTC.

This clonotype was recorded a few times. This CDR3 reads CAGRESGANVLTF. The DNA of the CDR3 is TGTGCCGGAAGGGAGTCCGGGGCCAACGTCCTGACTTTC. The chain links TRBV6-2 or TRBV6-3 to TRBJ2-6, with a possible D match to TRBD2 (5 bases). Germline V CDR1 and CDR2: MNHEY, SVGEGT. V lost 11 bases and J 4 bases, leaving 12 bases between the germline ends. The CDR3 runs 13 residues.

This clonotype was seen many times. The J gene is TRBJ2-5, the V gene TRBV6-5; D is uncertain. Germline CDR1 and CDR2: MNHEY and SVGAGI. Trimming took 2 bases from V and 5 from J, leaving 9 bases between them. The CDR3 contains 13 residues. CDR3 sequence reads: CASSYDIWETQYF. The CDR3 region has the DNA TGTGCCAGCAGTTACGACATTTGGGAGACCCAGTACTTC.

This chain links TRBV20-1 with TRBJ1-2; no definite D call. The CDR3 extends over 11 amino acids. V gave up 3 bases and J gave up 3 bases, with 5 bases separating them. Germline V lookup: CDR1 DFQATT, CDR2 SNEGSKA (reference sequence). For the CDR3, the DNA is TGCAGTGCTAGTACAGACTATGGCTACACCTTC. Translated, it gives CSASTDYGYTF.

This chain uses TRBV12-3 or TRBV12-4 with TRBJ1-2; possibly TRBD1 for D (6 bases). The CDR3 totals 13 residues. Trimming cost V 2 bases and J 8 bases, with 12 bases left between them. The CDR3: CASSLRSTGGYTF. The DNA for the CDR3 is TGTGCCAGCAGTTTAAGGAGCACAGGGGGCTACACCTTC.

The J gene is TRBJ2-7, the V gene TRBV10-3; 7 bases fit TRBD2. Germline V gene sequence: CDR1 ENHRY, CDR2 SYGVKD. This CDR3 is 16 amino acids long. The junction had 12 bases not matched to a gene; V was cut back by 4 bases and J by 3 bases. In nucleotides, the CDR3 is TGTGCCATCAGTGGGGGGTTAGCGGGTTCGGGCTACGAGCAGTACTTC. This sequence encodes CAISGGLAGSGYEQYF.

This clonotype was seen repeatedly, ten times or more. This sequence joins TRBV5-1 and TRBJ2-7; 9 bases map to TRBD1. Germline V gene sequence: CDR1 SGHRS, CDR2 YFSETQ. This CDR3 contains 15 residues. V lost 0 bases and J lost 0; bases outside the gene matches: 1. The CDR3 spells CASSLGGQGSYEQYF. CDR3 DNA: TGCGCCAGCAGCTTGGGGGGACAGGGCTCCTACGAGCAGTACTTC.

This clonotype was detected many times. The rearrangement joins TRBV7-2 to TRBJ2-4; perhaps D is TRBD1 or TRBD2 (6 bases each). Trimming pared 6 bases from V and 5 bases from J, leaving 14 bases between. Germline-derived CDR1 and CDR2 are SGHTA and FQGNSA. The CDR3 loop spans 14 amino acids. The CDR3 DNA is TGTGCCAGCAGACCCCCGGGGGCGGAAAACATTCAGTACTTC. Amino acid sequence: CASRPPGAENIQYF.

The sample holds many counts of this clonotype. The gene calls are TRBV6-5 and TRBJ1-3; TRBD1 is a possible D gene (5 bases). Germline V gene data show CDR1 as MNHEY and CDR2 as SVGAGI. CDR3 size: 13 residues. Trimming took 4 bases from V and 4 from J, leaving 8 bases between them. The DNA for the CDR3 is TGTGCCAGCAGTTCGGGGGGGGGAAACACCATATATTTT. Translating it yields CASSSGGGNTIYF.

This clonotype occurred many times. The V and J genes are TRBV6-5 and TRBJ1-1; 8 positions agree with TRBD1. CDR1 and CDR2 from the germline V gene are MNHEY and SVGAGI. Losses at the gene ends were 10 bases for V and 5 bases for J; bases not matched to a gene: 6. The CDR3 is 12 residues long. CDR3 sequence reads: CATGRGLTEAFF. As DNA, the CDR3 is TGTGCCACAGGCAGGGGGCTGACTGAAGCTTTCTTT.

The rearrangement joins TRBV16 to TRBJ2-2; D is ambiguous. Germline V gene data show CDR1 as KGHSY and CDR2 as FQNENV. CDR3 length: 10 amino acids. The CDR3 nucleotides are TGTTGGCCATACACCGGGGAGCTGTTTTTT. Protein: CWPYTGELFF. Combining the CDR3 with reference TRBV16 and TRBJ2-2 gives the whole variable domain GEEVAQTPKHLVRGEGQKAKLYCAPIKGHSYVFWYQQVLKNEFKFLISFQNENVFDETGMPKERFSAKCLPNSPCSLEIQATKLEDSAVYFCWPYTGELFFGEGSRLTVL.

This clonotype occurred many times. This chain links TRBV12-3 or TRBV12-4 with TRBJ1-2; 7 nucleotides agree with TRBD1. The CDR3 covers 14 residues. Trimming took 2 bases from V and 5 from J; bases not matched to a gene: 5. This CDR3 is CASSLRTGAYGYTF. The CDR3 coding sequence is TGTGCCAGCAGTTTAAGAACAGGGGCGTATGGCTACACCTTC.

This rearrangement joins TRBV12-5 to TRBJ1-1; no reliable D call. The CDR3 extends over 15 amino acids. Looked up from germline, CDR1 is LGHNT and CDR2 is FRNRAP. The V end lost 2 bases, the J end lost 0 bases, and 10 bases lay between the germline ends. CDR3 sequence reads: CASGLTPPVNTEAFF. CDR3 coding DNA: TGTGCTAGTGGTTTGACCCCACCAGTGAACACTGAAGCTTTCTTT. The variable domain in full, completed from reference TRBV12-5 and TRBJ1-1, reads DARVTQTPRHKVTEMGQEVTMRCQPILGHNTVFWYRQTMMQGLELLAYFRNRAPLDDSGMPKDRFSAEMPDATLATLKIQPSEPRDSAVYFCASGLTPPVNTEAFFGQGTRLTVV.

The sample holds one count of this clonotype. V is TRBV7-9 and J is TRBJ1-2; 7 positions match TRBD1. CDR3 length equals 14 residues. V was clipped by 6 bases and J by 4 bases; unmatched bases: 8. In germline, CDR1 is SEHNR, CDR2 FQNEAQ (reference sequence). In DNA form, the CDR3 reads TGTGCCAGCAGTCTCCCGACAGGGAGCTATGGCTACACCTTC. Protein product: CASSLPTGSYGYTF.

This clonotype was recorded many times. The genes are TRBV3-1 and TRBJ1-2, with a tentative D call TRBD1 (5 bases). V was shortened by 4 bases and J by 9 bases, with 9 bases between the two germline ends. The CDR3 covers 11 residues. In germline, CDR1 is LGHDT, CDR2 YNNKEL (reference sequence). CDR3 region: CASSRGVSYTF. CDR3 in DNA: TGTGCCAGCAGCCGAGGGGTTAGCTACACCTTC.

A note on this clonotype: No conserved phenylalanine or tryptophan is present at the end of the CDR3, so a read error is the likely explanation. No DNA is shown, since the ends of the CDR3 on it are uncertain; the CDR3 is the one TCRdb lists. The chain's CDR3 is CSARGEGTEACL. This chain uses TRBV20-1 with TRBJ1-1. The V gene's germline CDR1 is DFQATT and CDR2 SNEGSKA (reference sequence). A total of 12 residues make up the CDR3, ends included.

The rearrangement joins TRBV20-1 to TRBJ2-7, with TRBD1 matching 9 bases. Unmatched junction bases numbered 4, after V lost 7 bases and J lost 3 bases. Germline CDR1 is DFQATT and CDR2 is SNEGSKA (reference sequence). This CDR3 is 12 amino acids long. For the CDR3, the DNA is TGCAGTGTTGGGACAGGGTACTACGAGCAGTACTTC. Translation gives CSVGTGYYEQYF.

This clonotype was counted ten times or more. J is TRBJ2-2 and V is TRBV11-3, with 8 bases aligning to TRBD1. V lost 5 bases, J lost 1 base, and 6 bases stayed unmatched. CDR3 length: 16 residues. Germline V lookup: CDR1 SGHNT, CDR2 YENEEA. CDR3 nucleotide sequence: TGTGCCAGCAGCGGTGGGACAGGAGAGAACACCGGGGAGCTGTTTTTT. Its translation is CASSGGTGENTGELFF.

Many counts were recorded for this clonotype. The rearrangement joins TRBV19 to TRBJ2-7; D possibly matches TRBD1 or TRBD2 (5 bases each). This CDR3 spans 14 amino acids. V lost 5 bases, J lost 4 bases, and 15 bases lay in between. Germline V gene data show CDR1 as LNHDA and CDR2 as SQIVND (reference sequence). The CDR3 region has the DNA TGTGCCAGTAGTTCGGGGCTGTCGGGGTACGAGCAGTACTTC. Translating gives CASSSGLSGYEQYF.

This clonotype showed up many times. The chain couples TRBV20-1 to TRBJ1-2; 9 bases map to TRBD1. The CDR3 has 15 amino acids. V lost 3 bases and J lost 8; bases outside the gene matches: 13. From germline, CDR1 is DFQATT and CDR2 SNEGSKA (reference sequence). CDR3 DNA: TGCAGTGCTAGCCCCCTACCCGGGACAGGGAGCGGCTACACCTTC. This sequence encodes CSASPLPGTGSGYTF.